This TCR beta chain was recorded in a study of CD8+CD57+ T cells in acquired aplastic anemia. Study overall: DNA recovered from sorted CD4+ and CD8+ cells had a mean of approximately 3.4 ug.

The template used for profiling TCR beta VDJ and CDR3 was genomic DNA. TCRdb fed the reads into MiXCR, producing one record per CDR3 protein. This sample has approximately 380,000 distinct CDR3 sequences, with 65% to 75% found just once. The CDR3 has 16 amino acids. Deletions cut 1 base from V and 10 bases from J, with 22 bases between. Germline V gene lookup returns CDR1 SGHVS and CDR2 FNYEAQ. This TCR was sampled from a human donor in good health, serving as a control. V is TRBV7-6 and J is TRBJ1-2; D possibly corresponds to TRBD1 (6 bases). Material for sequencing was sorted CD4+, CD8+, or CD8+CD57+ T cells (not recorded which) from PBMCs. CDR3 sequence (DNA): TGTGCCAGCAGCTTAGAGGGGGGAGGCGAGACCCAGTACTACACCTTC. This sequence encodes CASSLEGGGETQYYTF.